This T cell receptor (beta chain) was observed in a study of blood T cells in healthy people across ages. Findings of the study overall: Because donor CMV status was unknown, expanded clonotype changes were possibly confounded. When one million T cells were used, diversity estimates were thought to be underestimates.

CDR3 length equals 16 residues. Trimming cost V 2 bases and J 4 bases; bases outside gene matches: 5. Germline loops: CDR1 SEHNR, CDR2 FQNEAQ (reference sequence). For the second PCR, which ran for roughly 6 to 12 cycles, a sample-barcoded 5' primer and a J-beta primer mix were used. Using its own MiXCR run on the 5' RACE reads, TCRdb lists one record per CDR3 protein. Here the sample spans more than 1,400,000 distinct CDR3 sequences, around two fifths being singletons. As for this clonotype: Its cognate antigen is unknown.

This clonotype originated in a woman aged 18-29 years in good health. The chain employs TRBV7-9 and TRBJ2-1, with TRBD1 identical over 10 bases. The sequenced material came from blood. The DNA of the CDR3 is TGTGCCAGCAGCTTAAGGGGACAGGGGTATTACAATGAGCAGTTCTTC. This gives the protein CASSLRGQGYYNEQFF.